This TCR beta chain was recovered during a study of blood T cell repertoires in COVID-19. Turning to the study itself: Whether acute or convalescent, the COVID-19 samples came from the United States, Italy and Spain. Nucleic acid was either cDNA or gDNA, and it came from T cells, B-cell-depleted T cells, or PBMCs.

As processed by the authors: Amplification of reference gene primers provided the estimated nucleated cell counts. The protocol was immunoSEQ multiplex PCR, while the TCRdb copy is restricted to in-frame clones and leaves out a portion. V, J and clone size are taken as reported in that table, and D and trimming were inferred from the DNA itself. The data contain tens of thousands of clones, around 87% of them singletons. CDR3 length: 14 residues. From germline, CDR1 is MNHEY and CDR2 SMNVEV (reference sequence). V was trimmed by 0 bases and J by 0 bases, leaving 3 bases between them. The TCR sequence derives from a human donor in a cohort sampled during active COVID-19. Material for sequencing was peripheral blood. This chain uses TRBV27 with TRBJ1-5; D uncertain. The CDR3 spells CASSLSYSNQPQHF. The CDR3 DNA reads as TGTGCCAGCAGTTTATCTTATAGCAATCAGCCCCAGCATTTT.